The clone carrying this TCR beta chain has just a few counts. V lost 6 bases to trimming and J lost 5 bases; unmatched junction nucleotides: 5. Germline lookup yields CDR1 SQVTM and CDR2 ANQGSEA. This CDR3 is built from 12 residues. Individuals aged roughly 18 to 100 years were recruited from 20 to 25 US areas. Exposed study participants had met a COVID-19 case within 2 weeks before entry. This entry comes from a study of blood T cell repertoires in COVID-19. Study-wide background: The United States, Italy and Spain provided the acute and convalescent COVID-19 samples.

Here immunoSEQ multiplex PCR was the method, and the copy in TCRdb shows in-frame clones only, minus some. Of some 150,000 clones in the sample, less than 90% are singletons; the top ten hold roughly 5.5%. Sequenced input: PBMCs or T cells enriched from blood (not recorded which). This rearrangement joins TRBV29-1 to TRBJ1-2, with TRBD1 matching over 8 bases. This clonotype was obtained from a woman aged 45 to 65 who had been exposed to COVID-19. The CDR3 DNA follows: TGCAGCGTGGTACAGGGGGAGTATGGCTACACCTTC. This encodes CSVVQGEYGYTF.